The next 16 T cell receptor beta chains were all read from a single sample in a study of blood T cells in healthy people across ages. Primed by a sample-barcoded 5' primer and a J-beta primer mix, a second PCR proceeded for about 6 to 12 cycles. TCRdb reprocessed the 5' RACE reads with MiXCR, giving one entry per CDR3 protein. The repertoire holds around 1,000,000 distinct CDR3 sequences, with roughly a quarter as singletons. The same sample was also studied in work on T cells of mothers and their children.

Sequenced: blood. Receptors were obtained from a girl aged 2-10 years in good health.

The gene calls are TRBV6-5 and TRBJ2-7; 7 nucleotides line up with TRBD1. CDR3 length: 13 residues. J was trimmed by 2 bases and V by 6 bases; bases with no gene match: 4. Germline V gene data show CDR1 as MNHEY and CDR2 as SVGAGI. This CDR3 is CASRDRAAYEQYF. In DNA form, the CDR3 reads TGTGCCAGCAGAGACAGGGCGGCCTACGAGCAGTACTTC.

Only a few counts were recorded for this clonotype. The chain combines TRBV20-1 with TRBJ1-3; D may be TRBD1 (5 bases). The CDR3 runs 12 residues. Between the trimmed V and J ends, which lost 5 bases and 6 bases, there was a span of 11 bases. Per the germline V gene, CDR1 is DFQATT and CDR2 is SNEGSKA (reference sequence). The CDR3 loop is CSAETDANTIYF. The DNA for the CDR3 is TGCAGTGCTGAGACAGATGCAAACACCATATATTTT.

The chain has TRBV24-1 and TRBJ2-3, with D perhaps matching TRBD1 (6 bases). Germline lookup yields CDR1 KGHDR and CDR2 SFDVKD. The CDR3 runs 14 residues. Trimming cost V 3 bases and J 6 bases, with 12 bases left between them. CDR3 amino acids: CATSDMWGRDTQYF. CDR3 nucleotides: TGTGCCACCAGTGATATGTGGGGGCGGGATACGCAGTATTTT.

The CDR3 here is CASSQKRLETQYF. The CDR3 nucleotides are TGTGCCAGCAGCCAAAAGCGATTAGAGACCCAGTACTTC. The rearrangement links TRBV7-2 to TRBJ2-5; D ambiguous. The CDR3 contains 13 residues. V was pared by 5 bases and J by 4 bases, with 11 bases between. Germline values: CDR1 SGHTA, CDR2 FQGNSA. Combining the CDR3 with reference TRBV7-2 and TRBJ2-5 gives the whole variable domain GAGVSQSPSNKVTEKGKDVELRCDPISGHTALYWYRQSLGQGLEFLIYFQGNSAPDKSGLPSDRFSAERTGGSVSTLTIQRTQQEDSAVYLCASSQKRLETQYFGPGTRLLVL.

The chain has TRBV3-1 and TRBJ2-1; no clear D. Trimming removed 0 bases at V and 2 bases at J, with 20 bases between. The CDR3 is 19 amino acids. Per the germline V gene, CDR1 is LGHDT and CDR2 is YNNKEL (reference sequence). The CDR3 coding sequence is TGTGCCAGCAGCCAAGATCTTCGGAAAAATGGTCCTGCCTACAATGAGCAGTTCTTC. It encodes CASSQDLRKNGPAYNEQFF.

The chain employs TRBV5-6 and TRBJ2-5, with 7 bases matching TRBD1. Germline V gene data show CDR1 as SGHDT and CDR2 as YYEEEE. This CDR3 is 15 amino acids long. Losses at the gene ends were 2 bases for V and 3 bases for J; bases not matched to a gene: 7. The CDR3 loop reads CASSLVWGTEETQYF. The CDR3 region has the DNA TGTGCCAGCAGCTTAGTGTGGGGGACAGAAGAGACCCAGTACTTC. Full variable domain (outside the CDR3, taken from reference TRBV5-6 and TRBJ2-5): DAGVTQSPTHLIKTRGQQVTLRCSPKSGHDTVSWYQQALGQGPQFIFQYYEEEERQRGNFPDRFSGHQFPNYSSELNVNALLLGDSALYLCASSLVWGTEETQYFGPGTRLLVL.

The chain links TRBV14 to TRBJ2-1; D tentatively reads TRBD1 or TRBD2 (5 bases each). Matching the DNA end better, TRBJ2-7 makes the J call doubtful. Germline loops: CDR1 SGHDN, CDR2 FVKESK. The length of the CDR3 is 11 residues. CDR3 sequence reads: CASSIGAEQYF. The CDR3 DNA reads as TGTGCCAGCAGCATCGGGGCCGAGCAGTACTTC.

The chain combines TRBV20-1 with TRBJ2-5; a possible D gene is TRBD2 (6 bases). CDR3 size: 14 residues. The germline CDR1 and CDR2 sequences are DFQATT and SNEGSKA (reference sequence). Trimming removed 2 bases from V and 0 bases from J, with 10 bases in between. Here the CDR3 reads CSARLARYQETQYF. CDR3 in DNA: TGCAGTGCTAGACTAGCGAGGTACCAAGAGACCCAGTACTTC.

In its sample, this clonotype was seen a few times. In DNA, the CDR3 is TGCAGCGTTGCGGGGACACCCTACTCTGGGGCCAACGTCCTGACTTTC. This translates into CSVAGTPYSGANVLTF. The chain recombines TRBV29-1 with TRBJ2-6, with a possible D match to TRBD1 (6 bases). V dropped 4 bases and J dropped 0 bases, with 13 bases sitting between them. Germline V lookup: CDR1 SQVTM, CDR2 ANQGSEA. The CDR3 spans 16 residues. The full variable domain, in which reference TRBV29-1 and TRBJ2-6 provide the parts outside the CDR3, is SAVISQKPSRDICQRGTSLTIQCQVDSQVTMMFWYRQQPGQSLTLIATANQGSEATYESGFVIDKFPISRPNLTFSTLTVSNMSPEDSSIYLCSVAGTPYSGANVLTFGAGSRLTVL.

This clonotype was seen at least ten times. The rearrangement joins TRBV9 to TRBJ2-7, with 12 bases aligning to TRBD2. The CDR3 runs to 15 residues. Germline lookup yields CDR1 SGDLS and CDR2 YYNGEE. Trimming at V came to 4 bases and at J to 5 bases, leaving 7 bases not matched to a gene. Here the CDR3 DNA reads TGTGCCAGCAGCCCTCGGACTAGCGGGAATGACGAGCAGTACTTC. Translating it yields CASSPRTSGNDEQYF. The entire variable domain, with the rest obtained from reference TRBV9 and TRBJ2-7, is as follows: DSGVTQTPKHLITATGQRVTLRCSPRSGDLSVYWYQQSLDQGLQFLIQYYNGEERAKGNILERFSAQQFPDLHSELNLSSLELGDSALYFCASSPRTSGNDEQYFGPGTRLTVT.

This clonotype was observed a handful of times. The V and J genes are TRBV20-1 and TRBJ1-1, with a tentative D call TRBD1 (5 bases). The CDR3 extends over 12 amino acids. V was trimmed by 4 bases and J by 1 base, leaving 7 bases between them. Looked up from germline, CDR1 is DFQATT and CDR2 is SNEGSKA (reference sequence). DNA of the CDR3: TGCAGTGCTACGGGGACGAACACTGAAGCTTTCTTT. Protein product: CSATGTNTEAFF.

This clonotype was observed a single time. The CDR3 sequence is CASSLWPKPGELFF. The CDR3 DNA is TGTGCCAGCAGCTTATGGCCCAAACCCGGGGAGCTGTTTTTT. The chain joins TRBV7-9 to TRBJ2-2; the D is unclear. Germline CDR1 is SEHNR and CDR2 is FQNEAQ (reference sequence). This CDR3 region has 14 residues. Trimming removed 2 bases from V and 6 bases from J, with 10 bases in between.

This clonotype was detected only a few times. The chain combines TRBV7-2 with TRBJ2-3; D possibly corresponds to TRBD2 (5 bases). CDR1 SGHTA and CDR2 FQGNSA come from the germline V gene. The V and J ends lost 7 bases and 6 bases respectively, with 11 bases between them. This CDR3 has 12 amino acids. The CDR3 DNA follows: TGTGCCAGCACCCGGACTTGGGATACGCAGTATTTT. Translated, it gives CASTRTWDTQYF. The full variable domain, rest sourced from reference TRBV7-2 and TRBJ2-3, is GAGVSQSPSNKVTEKGKDVELRCDPISGHTALYWYRQSLGQGLEFLIYFQGNSAPDKSGLPSDRFSAERTGGSVSTLTIQRTQQEDSAVYLCASTRTWDTQYFGPGTRLTVL.

The chain employs TRBV27 and TRBJ1-1; tentatively, D is TRBD1 (6 bases). Germline V gene sequence: CDR1 MNHEY, CDR2 SMNVEV (reference sequence). V was cut by 5 bases and J by 3 bases, with 13 bases left in between. This CDR3 is 14 amino acids long. The CDR3 nucleotides read TGTGCCAGCAGTCCGGGAGGACAGTACACTGAAGCTTTCTTT. Translated: CASSPGGQYTEAFF.

This clonotype was seen only a few times. The genes are TRBV28 and TRBJ1-5; D gene ambiguous. The CDR3 spans 15 residues. The germline V gene has CDR1 MDHEN and CDR2 SYDVKM. V shed 6 bases and J shed 2 bases, with 14 bases lying between them. The CDR3 loop is CASSSTADGNQPQHF. As DNA, the CDR3 is TGTGCCAGCAGCAGTACAGCAGACGGCAATCAGCCCCAGCATTTT.

Only a few counts were recorded for this clonotype. This chain joins TRBV5-1 and TRBJ2-1; 7 positions agree with TRBD2. This CDR3 is 18 amino acids long. The germline gives CDR1 SGHRS, CDR2 YFSETQ. With V trimmed by 1 base and J by 6 bases, 16 bases remained unmatched. CDR3 sequence: CASSLWMGRGRFGNEQFF. DNA of the CDR3: TGCGCCAGCAGCTTGTGGATGGGTCGCGGGAGATTCGGCAATGAGCAGTTCTTC. Drawing the rest from reference TRBV5-1 and TRBJ2-1, the complete variable domain is KAGVTQTPRYLIKTRGQQVTLSCSPISGHRSVSWYQQTPGQGLQFLFEYFSETQRNKGNFPGRFSGRQFSNSRSEMNVSTLELGDSALYLCASSLWMGRGRFGNEQFFGPGTRLTVL.